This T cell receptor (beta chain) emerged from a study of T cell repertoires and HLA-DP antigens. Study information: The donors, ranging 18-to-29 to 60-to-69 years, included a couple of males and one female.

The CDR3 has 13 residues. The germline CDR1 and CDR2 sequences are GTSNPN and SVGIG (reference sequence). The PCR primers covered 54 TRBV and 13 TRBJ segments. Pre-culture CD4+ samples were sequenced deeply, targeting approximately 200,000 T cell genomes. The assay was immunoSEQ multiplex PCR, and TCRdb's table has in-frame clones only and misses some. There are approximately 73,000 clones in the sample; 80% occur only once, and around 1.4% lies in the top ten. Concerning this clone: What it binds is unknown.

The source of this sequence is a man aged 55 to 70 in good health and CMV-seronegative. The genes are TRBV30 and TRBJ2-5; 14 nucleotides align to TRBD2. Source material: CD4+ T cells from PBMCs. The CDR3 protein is CVMGTSGSETQYF. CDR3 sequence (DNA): TGTGTCATGGGGACTAGCGGGAGCGAGACCCAGTACTTC.